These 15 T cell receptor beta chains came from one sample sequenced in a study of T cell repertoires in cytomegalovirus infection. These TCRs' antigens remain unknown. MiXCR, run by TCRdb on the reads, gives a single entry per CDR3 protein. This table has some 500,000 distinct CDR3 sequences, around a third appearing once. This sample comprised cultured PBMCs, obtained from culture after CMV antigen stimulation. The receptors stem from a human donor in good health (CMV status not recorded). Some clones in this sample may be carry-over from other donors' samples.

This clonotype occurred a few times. The CDR3 nucleotides are TGTGCCAGCAGCTTACTACTTCGCCAAGAGACCCAGTACTTC. Its protein product is CASSLLLRQETQYF. This chain links TRBV7-8 with TRBJ2-5, with no clear D. CDR3 size: 14 residues. Trimming took 2 bases from V and 1 from J, leaving 8 bases between them. Germline V gene sequence: CDR1 SGHVS, CDR2 FQNEAQ.

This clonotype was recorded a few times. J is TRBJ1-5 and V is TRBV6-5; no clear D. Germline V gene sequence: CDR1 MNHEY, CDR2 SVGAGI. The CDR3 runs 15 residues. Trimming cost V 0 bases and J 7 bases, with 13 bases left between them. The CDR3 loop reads CASSYSSGFEQPQHF. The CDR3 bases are TGTGCCAGCAGTTACTCATCCGGGTTCGAGCAGCCCCAGCATTTT.

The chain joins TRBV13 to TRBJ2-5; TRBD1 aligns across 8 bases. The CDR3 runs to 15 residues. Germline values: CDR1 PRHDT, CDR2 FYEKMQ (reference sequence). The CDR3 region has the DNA TGTGCTACAGCGGACGCAGGGGGCCACCAAGAGACCCAGTACTTC. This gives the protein CATADAGGHQETQYF. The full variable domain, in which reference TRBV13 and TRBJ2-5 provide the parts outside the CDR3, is AAGVIQSPRHLIKEKRETATLKCYPIPRHDTVYWYQQGPGQDPQFLISFYEKMQSDKGSIPDRFSAQQFSDYHSELNMSSLELGDSALYFCATADAGGHQETQYFGPGTRLLVL.

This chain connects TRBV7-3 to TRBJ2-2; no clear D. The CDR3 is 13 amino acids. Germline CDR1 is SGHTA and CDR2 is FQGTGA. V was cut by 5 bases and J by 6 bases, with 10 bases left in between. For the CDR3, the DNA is TGTGCCAGCAGCACTACAACCGCCGGGGAGCTGTTTTTT. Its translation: CASSTTTAGELFF.

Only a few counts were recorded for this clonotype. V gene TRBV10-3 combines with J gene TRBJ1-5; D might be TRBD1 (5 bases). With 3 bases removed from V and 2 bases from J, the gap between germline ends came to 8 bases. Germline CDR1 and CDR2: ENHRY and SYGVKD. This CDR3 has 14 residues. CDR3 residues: CAISDRAGNQPQHF. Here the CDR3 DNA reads TGTGCCATCAGTGACAGGGCGGGCAATCAGCCCCAGCATTTT.

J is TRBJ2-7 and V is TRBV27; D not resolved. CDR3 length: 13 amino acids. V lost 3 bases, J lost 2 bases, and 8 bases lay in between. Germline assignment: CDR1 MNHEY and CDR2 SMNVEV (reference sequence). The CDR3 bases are TGTGCCAGCAGTTTGTTTAAGGCCTACGAGCAGTACTTC. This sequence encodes CASSLFKAYEQYF.

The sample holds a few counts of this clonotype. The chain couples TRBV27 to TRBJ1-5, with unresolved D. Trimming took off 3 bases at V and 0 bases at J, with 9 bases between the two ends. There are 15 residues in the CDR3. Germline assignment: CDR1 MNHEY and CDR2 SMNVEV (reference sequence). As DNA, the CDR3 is TGTGCCAGCAGTTTGAGAGTTGCTAGCAATCAGCCCCAGCATTTT. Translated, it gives CASSLRVASNQPQHF.

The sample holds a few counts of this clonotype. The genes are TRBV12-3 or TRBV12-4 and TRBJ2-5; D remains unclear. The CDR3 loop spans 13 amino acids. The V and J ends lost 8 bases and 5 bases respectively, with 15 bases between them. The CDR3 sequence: CASSIPPLETQYF. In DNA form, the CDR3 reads TGTGCCAGCTCTATCCCCCCACTTGAGACCCAGTACTTC.

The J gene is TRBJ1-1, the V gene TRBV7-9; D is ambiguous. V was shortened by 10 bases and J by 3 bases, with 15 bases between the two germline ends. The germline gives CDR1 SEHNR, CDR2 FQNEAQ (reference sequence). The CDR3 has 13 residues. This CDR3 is CATLVDEYTEAFF. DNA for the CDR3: TGTGCCACGCTAGTTGACGAGTACACTGAAGCTTTCTTT.

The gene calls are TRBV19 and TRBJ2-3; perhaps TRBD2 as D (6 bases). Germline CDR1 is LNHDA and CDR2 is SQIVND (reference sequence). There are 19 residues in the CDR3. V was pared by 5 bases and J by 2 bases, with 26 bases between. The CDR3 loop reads CASSLRGARRVLDTDTQYF. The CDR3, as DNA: TGTGCCAGTAGTCTCAGAGGGGCGCGGAGGGTGTTGGACACAGATACGCAGTATTTT.

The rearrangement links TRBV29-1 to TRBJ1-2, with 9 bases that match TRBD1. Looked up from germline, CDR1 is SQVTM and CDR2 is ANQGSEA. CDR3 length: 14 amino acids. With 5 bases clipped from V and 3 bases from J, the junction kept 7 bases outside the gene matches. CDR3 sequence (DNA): TGCAGCGTTTTGACCCGGGACAGGGACTATGGCTACACCTTC. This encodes CSVLTRDRDYGYTF.

The CDR3, as DNA: TGTGCCAGCAGTTACGATTACGGGGTCGGCTACACCTTC. Its translation: CASSYDYGVGYTF. The chain couples TRBV6-2 or TRBV6-3 to TRBJ1-2; D gene unclear. V gave up 2 bases and J gave up 8 bases, with 12 bases separating them. The CDR3 is 13 residues long. Per the germline V gene, CDR1 is MNHEY and CDR2 is SVGEGT.

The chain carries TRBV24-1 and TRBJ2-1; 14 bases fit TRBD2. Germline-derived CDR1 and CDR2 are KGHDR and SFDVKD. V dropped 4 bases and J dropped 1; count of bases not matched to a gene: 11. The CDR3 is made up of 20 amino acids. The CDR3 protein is CATSDTTSGRAAGSYNEQFF. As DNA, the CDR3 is TGTGCCACCAGTGACACGACTAGCGGGAGGGCCGCCGGATCCTACAATGAGCAGTTCTTC.

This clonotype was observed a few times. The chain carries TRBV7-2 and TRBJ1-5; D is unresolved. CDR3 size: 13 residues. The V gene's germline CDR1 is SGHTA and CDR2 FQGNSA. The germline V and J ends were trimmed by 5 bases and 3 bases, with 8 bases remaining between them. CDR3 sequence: CASSENTNQPQHF. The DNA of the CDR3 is TGTGCCAGCAGCGAGAACACCAATCAGCCCCAGCATTTT. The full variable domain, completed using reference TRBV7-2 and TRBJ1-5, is GAGVSQSPSNKVTEKGKDVELRCDPISGHTALYWYRQSLGQGLEFLIYFQGNSAPDKSGLPSDRFSAERTGGSVSTLTIQRTQQEDSAVYLCASSENTNQPQHFGDGTRLSIL.

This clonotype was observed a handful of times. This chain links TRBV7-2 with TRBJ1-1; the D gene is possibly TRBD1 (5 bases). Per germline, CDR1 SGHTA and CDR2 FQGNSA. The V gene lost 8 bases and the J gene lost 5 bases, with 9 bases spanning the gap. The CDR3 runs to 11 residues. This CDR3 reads CASGRGTEAFF. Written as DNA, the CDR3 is TGTGCCAGCGGTAGGGGTACTGAAGCTTTCTTT.